This T cell receptor beta chain was identified during a study of breast tumors, draining lymph nodes, adjacent tissues. Study-level points and caveats: That most tumor T cells come from lymph nodes remained unproven. Tumor TCR diversity was below lymph nodes but above nontumor tissue. Most tumor T cells seemingly derive from lymph node, then expand in tumor. Tumor and nontumor repertoires were significantly more similar in luminal-like than in basal-like breast cancer.

Breast cancer patients provided tissue from their axillary draining lymph nodes. Per the germline V gene, CDR1 is SGHRS and CDR2 is YFSETQ. Trimming stripped 5 bases from V and 8 bases from J, with 16 bases between. This CDR3 is 13 amino acids long. TCRdb redid the calling of the multiplex PCR reads with MiXCR, one entry per CDR3 protein. The sample contains 100,000 or so distinct CDR3 sequences, about 20% of which appear only once. This clonotype was seen at least ten times. Antigen specificity is unknown. The sequencing sample was made of axillary lymph node tissue. This receptor was taken from a female donor with breast cancer. Some clones in this sample may be carry-over from other donors' samples. The rearrangement uses TRBV5-1 and TRBJ1-2, with D possibly being TRBD1 (5 bases). The CDR3: CASRPQGVRGYTF. CDR3 nucleotides: TGCGCCAGCAGACCGCAGGGAGTCAGGGGCTACACCTTC.